Below, 17 T cell receptor beta chains from the same sample are listed, as sequenced in a study of a mutant IDH1 vaccine in newly diagnosed glioma. This table comes from immunoSEQ multiplex PCR, and its TCRdb copy is limited to in-frame clones, with some not included. The table includes around 50,000 clones, about nine tenths detected once. The time point denotes: baseline, week 1 (first vaccination visit). As to treatment: pre-vaccination baseline after standard-of-care therapy. The material was PBMCs, obtained from a glioma patient treated with radiotherapy, temozolomide or both. The receptors shown here come from a man aged 35 to 55 with glioma.

In this sample, this clone turned up once. V usage is TRBV6-5 and J usage is TRBJ2-2, with 8 bases aligning to TRBD2. The V segment lost 6 bases and the J segment 7 bases; nucleotides outside the gene matches: 7. The germline V gene has CDR1 MNHEY and CDR2 SVGAGI. CDR3 length: 14 residues. CDR3 residues: CASRAGGGGGELFF. The CDR3 DNA follows: TGTGCCAGCAGGGCGGGAGGAGGAGGCGGGGAGCTGTTTTTT.

The V gene is TRBV2, the J gene TRBJ2-5; 7 bases are shared with TRBD2. The CDR3 consists of 13 residues. After removal of 10 bases from V and 5 bases from J, the junction contained 10 bases not matched to a gene. Per germline, CDR1 SNHLY and CDR2 FYNNEI. As DNA, the CDR3 is TGTGCCACCCTGGCCGTCGGGAGGGAGACCCAGTACTTC. Residues: CATLAVGRETQYF.

A few counts support this clone. V is TRBV18 and J is TRBJ1-4, with a tentative D call TRBD1 (5 bases). V was trimmed by 3 bases and J by 5 bases, leaving 13 bases between them. The CDR3 runs 15 residues. Looked up from germline, CDR1 is KGHSH and CDR2 is LQKENI. The CDR3 is CASSPTMGGNEKLFF. CDR3 in DNA: TGTGCCAGCTCACCGACGATGGGGGGGAATGAAAAACTGTTTTTT.

The chain recombines TRBV9 with TRBJ2-5; 10 nucleotides match TRBD1. There are 15 residues in the CDR3. Germline CDR1 reads SGDLS; CDR2 reads YYNGEE. V was clipped by 6 bases and J by 4 bases; unmatched bases: 9. The CDR3 nucleotides are TGTGCCAGCACCCGGGACAGGGGTGTCATAGAGACCCAGTACTTC. It encodes CASTRDRGVIETQYF.

The chain recombines TRBV25-1 with TRBJ2-1; TRBD2 matches 13 bases. The CDR3 sequence is 12 residues long. V gave up 6 bases and J gave up 15 bases; unmatched junction bases: 5. The germline gives CDR1 MGHDK, CDR2 SYGVNS. As DNA, the CDR3 is TGTGCCAGCAGGACTAGCGGGAGGTCCCCGTTCTTC. Its protein is CASRTSGRSPFF. The full variable domain, rest sourced from reference TRBV25-1 and TRBJ2-1, is EADIYQTPRYLVIGTGKKITLECSQTMGHDKMYWYQQDPGMELHLIHYSYGVNSTEKGDLSSESTVSRIRTEHFPLTLESARPSHTSQYLCASRTSGRSPFFGPGTRLTVL.

The chain joins TRBV19 to TRBJ2-2, with TRBD1 matching over 7 bases. V was clipped by 5 bases and J by 4 bases; unmatched bases: 4. Germline loops: CDR1 LNHDA, CDR2 SQIVND (reference sequence). This CDR3 is built from 14 residues. CDR3 nucleotides: TGTGCCAGTAGTTCGGGACAGTTCACCGGGGAGCTGTTTTTT. This translates into CASSSGQFTGELFF.

The chain recombines TRBV29-1 with TRBJ2-1; tentatively, D is TRBD1 (6 bases). The CDR3 runs 13 residues. The V gene's germline CDR1 is SQVTM and CDR2 ANQGSEA. V dropped 3 bases and J dropped 2 bases, with 8 bases sitting between them. As DNA, the CDR3 is TGCAGCGTTGATGGGGACACCTACAATGAGCAGTTCTTC. As protein: CSVDGDTYNEQFF.

This chain joins TRBV4-3 and TRBJ1-5, with D maybe TRBD1 (5 bases). Germline-derived CDR1 and CDR2 are LGHNA and YSLEER. This CDR3 region has 15 residues. V was trimmed by 0 bases and J by 5 bases, leaving 11 bases between them. CDR3 protein: CASSQDRGNYQPQHF. Here the CDR3 DNA reads TGCGCCAGCAGCCAAGATCGGGGGAACTATCAGCCCCAGCATTTT.

This clone was seen only once. The chain links TRBV20-1 to TRBJ1-2; 7 bases match TRBD1. Germline values: CDR1 DFQATT, CDR2 SNEGSKA (reference sequence). The CDR3 sequence is 11 residues long. With V trimmed by 4 bases and J by 7 bases, 3 bases remained unmatched. This CDR3 is CSATPGGGYTF. As DNA, the CDR3 is TGCAGTGCTACCCCAGGGGGTGGCTACACCTTC.

The chain employs TRBV2 and TRBJ1-2, with TRBD1 identical over 8 bases. V was clipped by 7 bases and J by 4 bases; unmatched bases: 11. From germline, CDR1 is SNHLY and CDR2 FYNNEI. The CDR3 has 15 residues. The CDR3: CASKIFSGQGYGYTF. In DNA form, the CDR3 reads TGTGCCAGCAAGATTTTCTCCGGACAGGGCTATGGCTACACCTTC.

CDR3 DNA: TGTGCCAGCAGGCCTAGACTAGCGGGCACAGATACGCAGTATTTT. Its protein is CASRPRLAGTDTQYF. V is TRBV2 and J is TRBJ2-3; 9 nucleotides align to TRBD2. The CDR3 extends over 15 amino acids. V was pared by 6 bases and J by 1 base, with 5 bases of the junction left unmatched. The germline V gene encodes CDR1 SNHLY and CDR2 FYNNEI.

This chain connects TRBV5-1 to TRBJ2-5; D possibly uses TRBD1 or TRBD2 (5 bases each). V gave up 6 bases and J gave up 3 bases, with 12 bases separating them. Germline V gives CDR1 SGHRS, CDR2 YFSETQ. The CDR3 has 13 residues. The CDR3 spells CASKVVGEETQYF. CDR3 nucleotides: TGCGCCAGCAAGGTGGTGGGGGAAGAGACCCAGTACTTC. Using reference TRBV5-1 and TRBJ2-5 for the parts outside the CDR3, the full variable domain is KAGVTQTPRYLIKTRGQQVTLSCSPISGHRSVSWYQQTPGQGLQFLFEYFSETQRNKGNFPGRFSGRQFSNSRSEMNVSTLELGDSALYLCASKVVGEETQYFGPGTRLLVL.

This chain connects TRBV5-4 to TRBJ2-1; 10 bases agree with TRBD2. The CDR3 has 15 residues. Germline CDR1 reads SGHNT; CDR2 reads YYREEE (reference sequence). J gave up 8 bases and V 8 bases, and 13 bases lay outside the gene matches. CDR3: CASERGLAGVDEQFF. The CDR3, as DNA: TGTGCCAGTGAGCGTGGGCTAGCGGGAGTCGATGAGCAGTTCTTC.

The chain has TRBV29-1 and TRBJ1-1; weak D call: TRBD1 (6 bases). This CDR3 is built from 14 residues. Per germline, CDR1 SQVTM and CDR2 ANQGSEA. With 7 bases removed from V and 1 base from J, the gap between germline ends came to 16 bases. DNA of the CDR3: TGCAGCGCCATCCCGGGACAAAGGAACACTGAAGCTTTCTTT. Translated, it gives CSAIPGQRNTEAFF.

The chain links TRBV9 to TRBJ2-2, with 14 bases fitting TRBD2. The CDR3 sequence is 17 residues long. The V and J ends lost 3 bases and 4 bases, in that order; junction bases with no gene match: 5. Looked up from germline, CDR1 is SGDLS and CDR2 is YYNGEE. CDR3 nucleotides: TGTGCCAGCAGCGCCGGGACTAGCGGGAGCGCCACCGGGGAGCTGTTTTTT. Translation gives CASSAGTSGSATGELFF. The complete variable domain, with remaining parts taken from reference TRBV9 and TRBJ2-2, reads DSGVTQTPKHLITATGQRVTLRCSPRSGDLSVYWYQQSLDQGLQFLIQYYNGEERAKGNILERFSAQQFPDLHSELNLSSLELGDSALYFCASSAGTSGSATGELFFGEGSRLTVL.

The chain combines TRBV7-8 with TRBJ2-2; 11 bases are a match to TRBD2. From germline, CDR1 is SGHVS and CDR2 FQNEAQ. The CDR3 is 14 amino acids. V was clipped by 4 bases and J by 9 bases; unmatched bases: 4. CDR3 sequence: CASSYGTSGWELFF. The CDR3, as DNA: TGTGCCAGCAGCTACGGGACTAGCGGTTGGGAGCTGTTTTTT.

The chain carries TRBV9 and TRBJ1-5, with a weak D call TRBD1 (6 bases). The CDR3 runs 14 residues. In germline, CDR1 is SGDLS, CDR2 YYNGEE. V lost 0 bases and J 6 bases, leaving 10 bases between the germline ends. The CDR3 DNA follows: TGTGCCAGCAGCGTAGCCCCAGGGGTTCAGCCCCAGCATTTT. Protein sequence: CASSVAPGVQPQHF.